This paragraph reports one T cell receptor beta chain. The antigen remains undetermined. This sample's TCRbeta library carried unique molecular identifier barcodes. TCRdb called the PCR reads again in MiXCR, with one record for every CDR3 protein. The data contain around 800,000 distinct CDR3 sequences, about 16% of them singletons. This CDR3 is built from 13 residues. The germline V and J ends were trimmed by 2 bases and 9 bases, with 11 bases remaining between them. Looked up from germline, CDR1 is MNHEY and CDR2 is SVGEGT. The data originate from a study of T-cell reconstitution after alpha-beta-depleted transplantation in children. Study-level findings and limits: When one year had passed after transplant, most T-cell counts and diversity came from newly produced T cells.

The sequencing used PBMCs, mostly from graft donor cells, collected 360 days after TCRalphabeta/CD19-depleted stem cell transplant. This sequence was found in a male patient under 18 who had a stem cell transplant for acute lymphoblastic leukemia, so the T cells may come from the graft donor. The V and J genes are TRBV6-2 or TRBV6-3 and TRBJ2-1, with D uncertain. CDR3 region: CASSYLGPSEQFF. The CDR3 DNA reads as TGTGCCAGCAGTTACCTCGGACCCAGTGAGCAGTTCTTC.